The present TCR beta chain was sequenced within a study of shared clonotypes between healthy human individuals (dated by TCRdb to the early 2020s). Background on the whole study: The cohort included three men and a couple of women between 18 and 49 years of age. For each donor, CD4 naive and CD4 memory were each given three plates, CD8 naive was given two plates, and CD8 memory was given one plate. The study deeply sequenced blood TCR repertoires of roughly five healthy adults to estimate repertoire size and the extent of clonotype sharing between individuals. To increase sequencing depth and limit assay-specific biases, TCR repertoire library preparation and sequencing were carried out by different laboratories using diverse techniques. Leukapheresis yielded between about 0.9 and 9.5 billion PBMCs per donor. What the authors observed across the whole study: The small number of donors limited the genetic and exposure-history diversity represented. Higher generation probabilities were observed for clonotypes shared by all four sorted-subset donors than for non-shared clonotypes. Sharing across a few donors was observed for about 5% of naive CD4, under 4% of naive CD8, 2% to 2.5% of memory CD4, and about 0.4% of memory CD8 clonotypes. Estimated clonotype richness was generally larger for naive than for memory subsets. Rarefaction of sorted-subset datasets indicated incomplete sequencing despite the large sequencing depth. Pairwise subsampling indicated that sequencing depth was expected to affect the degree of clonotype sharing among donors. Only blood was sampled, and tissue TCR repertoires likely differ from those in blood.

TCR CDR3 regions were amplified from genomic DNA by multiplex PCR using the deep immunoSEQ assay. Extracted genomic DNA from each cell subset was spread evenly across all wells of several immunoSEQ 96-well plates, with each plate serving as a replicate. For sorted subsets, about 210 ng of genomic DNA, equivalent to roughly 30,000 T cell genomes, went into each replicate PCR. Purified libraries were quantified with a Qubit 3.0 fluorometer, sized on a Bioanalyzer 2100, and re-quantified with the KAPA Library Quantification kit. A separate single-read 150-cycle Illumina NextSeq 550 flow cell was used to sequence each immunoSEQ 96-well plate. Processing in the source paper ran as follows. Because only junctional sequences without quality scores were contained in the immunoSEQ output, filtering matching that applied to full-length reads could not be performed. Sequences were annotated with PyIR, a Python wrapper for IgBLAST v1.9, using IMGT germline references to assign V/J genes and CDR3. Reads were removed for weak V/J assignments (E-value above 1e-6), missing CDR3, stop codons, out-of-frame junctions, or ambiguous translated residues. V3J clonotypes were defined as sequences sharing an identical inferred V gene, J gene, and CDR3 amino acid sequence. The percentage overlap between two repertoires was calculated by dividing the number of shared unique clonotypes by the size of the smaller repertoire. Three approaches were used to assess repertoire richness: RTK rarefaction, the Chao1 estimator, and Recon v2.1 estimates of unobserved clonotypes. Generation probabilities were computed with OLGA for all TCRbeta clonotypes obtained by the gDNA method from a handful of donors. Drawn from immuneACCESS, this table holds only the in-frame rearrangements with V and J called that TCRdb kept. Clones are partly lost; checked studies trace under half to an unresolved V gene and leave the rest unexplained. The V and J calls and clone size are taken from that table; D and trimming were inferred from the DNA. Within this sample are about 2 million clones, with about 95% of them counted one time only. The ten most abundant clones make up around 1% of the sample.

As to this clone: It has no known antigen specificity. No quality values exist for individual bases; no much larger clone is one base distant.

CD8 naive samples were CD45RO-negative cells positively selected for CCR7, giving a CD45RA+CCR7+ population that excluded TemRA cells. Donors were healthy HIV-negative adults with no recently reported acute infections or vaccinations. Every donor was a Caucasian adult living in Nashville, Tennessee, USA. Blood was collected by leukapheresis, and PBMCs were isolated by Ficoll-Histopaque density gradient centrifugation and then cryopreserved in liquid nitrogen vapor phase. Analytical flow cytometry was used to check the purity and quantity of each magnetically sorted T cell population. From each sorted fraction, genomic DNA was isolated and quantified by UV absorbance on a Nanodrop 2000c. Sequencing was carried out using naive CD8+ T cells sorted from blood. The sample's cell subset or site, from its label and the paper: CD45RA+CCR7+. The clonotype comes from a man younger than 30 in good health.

The CDR3: CASSAQTGTSPITYNEQFF. The DNA sequence reads TGTGCCAGCAGCGCCCAAACCGGGACTAGCCCGATTACCTACAATGAGCAGTTCTTC. Here the chain combines TRBV9 and TRBJ2-1, and TRBD2 aligns with 9 junction nucleotides. V loses 3 bases at its end and J loses 2 bases; junction bases beyond the gene matches: 15. Per the germline V gene, SGDLS is the CDR1 and YYNGEE is the CDR2. Counted from cysteine to phenylalanine, this CDR3 has 19 amino acids. Of all the DNA, just the CDR3 is kept, 57 bases in frame from base 1.